The sequence of this T cell receptor (beta chain) was determined in a study of T cells in Graves' hyperthyroidism and ophthalmopathy. Study overall: Any treatment followed the collection of peripheral blood at initial diagnosis.

RNA transcripts served as the template for amplifying TCR beta CDR3 regions. Using the HTBI primer set, a first-round RT-PCR was run on the TCR CDR3. TCRdb analysed the multiplex PCR reads with MiXCR anew, one entry per CDR3 protein. The table lists 500,000 to 800,000 distinct CDR3 sequences, 13% to 15% of them singletons, with under 15% in the top ten. This clonotype was counted a few times. The CDR3 loop spans 13 amino acids. V was trimmed by 7 bases and J by 0 bases, leaving 9 bases between them. Germline V gene data show CDR1 as LNHDA and CDR2 as SQIVND (reference sequence). Criteria for exclusion of patients were uncontrolled infection, other autoimmune disease, pregnancy or lactation. Orbital computed tomography, thyroid ultrasound, serum thyroxine and TRAb, and clinical symptoms together informed the diagnoses.

V gene TRBV19 combines with J gene TRBJ1-1; D not certain. This clonotype was obtained from a woman between 45 and 65 years old with Graves' ophthalmopathy. The sequenced sample was blood. The CDR3 DNA sequence: TGTGCCAGTAACCAACTTCTGAACACTGAAGCTTTCTTT. Amino acid sequence: CASNQLLNTEAFF.